Listed below are T cell receptor beta chains from one sample, sequenced in a study of blood T cell repertoires in COVID-19. TCRdb's table, derived via immunoSEQ multiplex PCR, lists solely in-frame clones and lacks some. The data contain some 270,000 clones, approximately 89% of them singletons. The specimen was peripheral blood. The origin of the receptors is a man aged 35 to 55 with active or convalescent COVID-19. Each CDR3 is given with its conserved first and last residue. A D gene is named only where the DNA matches it firmly. Clone size, where shown, is once, few, many, or a class for clones that have expanded.

v_gene	d_gene	abundance	j_gene	CDR3nt	CDR3aa
TRBV24-1	NA	NA	TRBJ1-1	TGTGCCACCAGTGGGGCGAAGGGGACTGAAGCTTTCTTT	CATSGAKGTEAFF
TRBV7-9	TRBD1	once	TRBJ1-6	TGTGCCAGCAGCTCAGGGGGCCTCGATAATTCACCCCTCCACTTT	CASSSGGLDNSPLHF
TRBV18	NA	few	TRBJ2-1	TGTGCCAGCTCACCGCCCGCGACAATTTCCTACAATGAGCAGTTCTTC	CASSPPATISYNEQFF
TRBV7-8	TRBD1	NA	TRBJ1-4	TGTGCCAGCAGCTTAACCCCGGTGACACAGGGGGATGAAAAACTGTTTTTT	CASSLTPVTQGDEKLFF
TRBV7-6	TRBD1	NA	TRBJ2-7	TGTGCCAGCAGCTCGAATGACAGGGACGAGCAGTACTTC	CASSSNDRDEQYF
TRBV9	NA	NA	TRBJ2-6	TGTGCCAGCAGCGTAGCGAGCGGCTCTGGGGCCAACGTCCTGACTTTC	CASSVASGSGANVLTF
TRBV6-6	TRBD1	NA	TRBJ2-7	TGTGCCAGCAGTTACCCGACCGGGACAGGCACCTACGAGCAGTACTTC	CASSYPTGTGTYEQYF
TRBV9	TRBD1	NA	TRBJ2-1	TGTGCCAGCAGCGCCCCGGGACAGGGCGGTGAGCAGTTCTTC	CASSAPGQGGEQFF
TRBV10-1	NA	NA	TRBJ2-7	TGCGCCCTCTCCCTATTTAGGGGTAAAGGTTACGAGCAGTACTTC	CALSLFRGKGYEQYF
TRBV10-2	NA	once	TRBJ2-3	TGCGCCAGCATGCAACTCCTACCAGATACGCAGTATTTT	CASMQLLPDTQYF
TRBV4-2	NA	NA	TRBJ2-5	TGTGCCAGCAGCCAAGACGGGTCCGAGGAAGAGACCCAGTACTTC	CASSQDGSEEETQYF
TRBV14	TRBD1	NA	TRBJ1-2	TGTGCCAGCAGCCAAACCGGGACAGGGGCCCATGGCTACACCTTC	CASSQTGTGAHGYTF
TRBV2	TRBD1	few	TRBJ1-2	TGTGCCAGCAGTGAAGAGGGACAGGGGTATTTCGGCTACACCTTC	CASSEEGQGYFGYTF
TRBV3-1/TRBV3-2	TRBD1	NA	TRBJ1-1	TGTGCCAGCAGCCGAGGGGGCGAGGACACTGAAGCTTTCTTT	CASSRGGEDTEAFF
TRBV27	TRBD1	NA	TRBJ2-5	TGTGCCAGCAGCGACCCCGGGACAGGGGGCATCGAGACCCAGTACTTC	CASSDPGTGGIETQYF
TRBV13	TRBD1	NA	TRBJ1-5	TGTGCCAGCTCAGGGGGAGGTCAGCCCCAGCATTTT	CASSGGGQPQHF
TRBV6-5	TRBD1	NA	TRBJ1-5	TGTGCCAGCAAAAGCAGGGGGCTAGTCGGACAGCCCCAGCATTTT	CASKSRGLVGQPQHF
TRBV5-1	NA	NA	TRBJ1-2	TGCGCCAGCAGCCCGACAGGTCCCAAAGCTAACTATGGCTACACCTTC	CASSPTGPKANYGYTF
TRBV5-1	TRBD1	NA	TRBJ1-1	TGCGCCAGCAGCTTGAATGGAAGGGCGGCAGGGGGCCACGCTTTCTTT	CASSLNGRAAGGHAFF
TRBV9	NA	few	TRBJ2-5	TGTGCCAGCAGCATACAGGGAAGAGAGACCCAGTACTTC	CASSIQGRETQYF
TRBV5-6	TRBD1	NA	TRBJ2-3	TGTGCCAGCAGCTTGAACAGGGGTGCAGATACGCAGTATTTT	CASSLNRGADTQYF
TRBV7-6	NA	NA	TRBJ2-2	TGTGCCAGCAGCTTCGGGACACCCGCGAACACCGGGGAGCTGTTTTTT	CASSFGTPANTGELFF
TRBV11-2	NA	NA	TRBJ2-1	TGTGCCAGCAGCTTAGAGGCAGTTTACAATGAGCAGTTCTTC	CASSLEAVYNEQFF
TRBV5-1	TRBD1	NA	TRBJ1-2	TGCGCCAGCAGCGCTCAGGGACAGGGACTAGGCTACACCTTC	CASSAQGQGLGYTF
TRBV24-1	TRBD1	NA	TRBJ1-2	TGTGCCACCAGTGATTCCCGAGGGGACAGCCCTTTATATGGCTACACCTTC	CATSDSRGDSPLYGYTF
TRBV25-1	TRBD1	NA	TRBJ2-1	TGTGCCAGCAGTGATCCGGACAGGGGAAACAATGAGCAGTTCTTC	CASSDPDRGNNEQFF
TRBV2	TRBD1	NA	TRBJ1-4	TGTGCCAGCAGGGATGGGACAGGGTGGCGGAATGAAAAACTGTTTTTT	CASRDGTGWRNEKLFF
TRBV18	NA	NA	TRBJ1-1	TGTGCCAGCTCACTTTCCCGGGGGGTGAACACTGAAGCTTTCTTT	CASSLSRGVNTEAFF
TRBV4-1	TRBD1	NA	TRBJ1-3	TGCGCCAGCAGTCCGGGACAGGGATTTGGAAACACCATATATTTT	CASSPGQGFGNTIYF
TRBV28	TRBD1	NA	TRBJ2-5	TGTGCCAGCACCCCCAGCTTCGGGGGACAGGGGGGCACCCAGTACTTC	CASTPSFGGQGGTQYF
TRBV11-2	NA	NA	TRBJ2-7	TGTGCCAGCAGGTTCGCGGCTACCTACGAGCAGTACTTC	CASRFAATYEQYF
TRBV5-4	TRBD1	NA	TRBJ1-1	TGTGCCAGCAGCTTGCAGGGGGCGCCTGAAGCTTTCTTT	CASSLQGAPEAFF